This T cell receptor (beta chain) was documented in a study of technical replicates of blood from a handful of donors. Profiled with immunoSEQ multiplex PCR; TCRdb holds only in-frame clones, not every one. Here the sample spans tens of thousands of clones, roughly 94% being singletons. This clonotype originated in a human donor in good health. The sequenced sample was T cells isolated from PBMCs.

CDR3 protein: CAISESRDTDTQYF. The CDR3 DNA is TGTGCCATCAGTGAGTCCAGGGACACAGATACGCAGTATTTT. The chain is built from TRBV10-3 and TRBJ2-3; D is possibly TRBD1 (5 bases). The CDR3 loop spans 14 amino acids. Germline CDR1 ENHRY, CDR2 SYGVKD. Trimming cost V 0 bases and J 2 bases, with 6 bases left between them.